A selection of T cell receptor beta chains follows, all from one sample in a study of T-cell reconstitution after alpha-beta-depleted transplantation in children. Each CDR3 protein is one row after TCRdb ran MiXCR on the PCR reads. Of about 90,000 distinct CDR3 sequences listed, roughly 7.7% are singletons. The sequenced sample was PBMCs from the stem cell graft donor, obtained from the stem cell graft. Receptors were obtained from a human donor who donated a stem cell graft to a child with congenital amegakaryocytic thrombocytopenia. Each CDR3 is given with its conserved first and last residue.

CDR3 protein | CDR3 length | V gene
CASSLALGSSNQPQHF | 16 | TRBV12-3/TRBV12-4
CASSSGPGSGNTIYF | 15 | TRBV7-8
CAMGPGVFGTEAFF | 14 | TRBV5-5
CASTADRVGTEAFF | 14 | TRBV12-3/TRBV12-4
CASSFTGGAPNEQYF | 15 | TRBV6-5
CASSLGVAGGGTDTQYF | 17 | TRBV7-2
CASSVDSGMRGNEQFF | 16 | TRBV7-2
CASSLGRLAGGPSYEQYF | 18 | TRBV11-3
CASTQAGGTDTQYF | 14 | TRBV7-2
CASSLLAGSGDTQYF | 15 | TRBV5-1
CAISVTGDNTEAFF | 14 | TRBV10-3
CASSPPPGSYDTEAFF | 16 | TRBV18
CASSLVGRSNEKLFF | 15 | TRBV12-3/TRBV12-4
CASSPGLRQETQYF | 14 | TRBV5-1
CASTTLTSGGAQYF | 14 | TRBV3-1
CASSSGARYTGELFF | 15 | TRBV7-6
CASRPTGEENTIYF | 14 | TRBV6-1
CASSFDGNDEQYF | 13 | TRBV7-9
CSARDRTPGQSYNEQFF | 17 | TRBV20-1
CAWNPGGNQPQHF | 13 | TRBV30
CASSLQDRGRNQPQHF | 16 | TRBV5-6
CASSFRKWDNEQFF | 14 | TRBV6-2/TRBV6-3
CASTSARQIREQYF | 14 | TRBV12-3/TRBV12-4
CAISGGVGSSYEQYF | 15 | TRBV10-3
CASSPLVEGDNEQFF | 15 | TRBV12-3/TRBV12-4
CASRRSSGGYNEQFF | 15 | TRBV19
CSARVGQGGIYEQYF | 15 | TRBV20-1
CASSSLFIRVRGTEAFF | 17 | TRBV28
CASSHSAGALPGELFF | 16 | TRBV4-2
CASSLRASGSVETQYF | 16 | TRBV12-3/TRBV12-4
CASSLVEQNTGELFF | 15 | TRBV7-9
CSVPGNHGQHF | 11 | TRBV29-1
CAISERRDTDTQYF | 14 | TRBV10-3
CSAPIDTDTQYF | 12 | TRBV20-1
CSARGVSTGELFF | 13 | TRBV20-1
CASRRDSASSGNTIYF | 16 | TRBV12-3/TRBV12-4
CASSLAERQANYGYTF | 16 | TRBV7-8
CSAIPGGVETQYF | 13 | TRBV20-1
CASSLSGTSGTDTQYF | 16 | TRBV4-2
CASSIMSRDYEQYF | 14 | TRBV6-2/TRBV6-3
CASSLPLAVLEQFF | 14 | TRBV7-9
CASNQQGLPGELFF | 14 | TRBV27
CASSLVGSLNTEAFF | 15 | TRBV7-2
CASSGDGTSGYNEQFF | 16 | TRBV5-1
CASSQEGGYEQYF | 13 | TRBV3-1
CASSDEVRETEAFF | 14 | TRBV12-3/TRBV12-4
CSVVVNRAMTEAFF | 14 | TRBV29-1
CASSLGEGRNQPQHF | 15 | TRBV5-1